This TCR beta chain is drawn from a study of PD-1 blockade in classical Hodgkin lymphoma. Notes on the study in general: Some patients began nivolumab under 1 year after ASCT. These patients were excluded from later analyses. In CD4+ cells, TCR diversity went up significantly by C4D1, but in CD8+ cells it did not. Although disease activity or prior therapy may be involved, causes of the repertoire differences remain undefined.

All trial patients relapsed after autologous stem cell transplantation. TCRdb's copy holds only in-frame clones and misses some; the assay was immunoSEQ multiplex PCR. The table lists under 20,000 clones, approximately 84% of them singletons, with nearly 6.5% in the top ten. Remarks on this clone: Its antigen is still unknown.

V was cut by 1 base and J by 2 bases, with 6 bases left in between. The CDR3 is 14 amino acids. The V gene's germline CDR1 is MNHEY and CDR2 SMNVEV (reference sequence). This TCR was recovered from a human donor with classical Hodgkin lymphoma. The material sequenced was peripheral blood mononuclear cells (PBMCs), taken at baseline. This rearrangement joins TRBV27 to TRBJ1-5; no reliable D call. The CDR3, as DNA: TGTGCCAGCAGTTTATGGGCGGGCAATCAGCCCCAGCATTTT. The encoded protein is CASSLWAGNQPQHF.